Sequencing of this T cell receptor beta chain was carried out in a study of molecular identifiers for immune sequencing clone quantification. Study-level results: In cases of identical TCR molecules sharing a barcode, highly expanded clone sizes could be underestimated.

In its sample, this clonotype was seen many times. Its antigen is currently unknown. The CDR3 sequence is 13 residues long. Germline V gene lookup returns CDR1 DFQATT and CDR2 SNEGSKA (reference sequence). The ends were cut back, 3 bases at V and 0 bases at J, with 9 bases in the middle. TCRdb itself ran the PCR reads through MiXCR, one entry per CDR3 protein. The table records roughly 320,000 distinct CDR3 sequences, about 22% of them present only once. This TCR came from a human donor in good health. Some libraries in this study had Jurkat cell RNA spiked in. This rearrangement joins TRBV20-1 to TRBJ2-7; D is perhaps TRBD2 (5 bases). The sample was naive CD8+ T cells from blood, with Jurkat cell RNA spiked in. Subset indicated: FACS-sorted CD8+CD4-CCR7+CD45RA+ naive T cells. The CDR3 region has the DNA TGCAGTGCTAGGGGAGCAGGCTCCTACGAGCAGTACTTC. It encodes CSARGAGSYEQYF.